This TCR beta chain was recorded in a study of CD8 T cells in ankylosing spondylitis. Study-wide results and limits: Blood of patients with ankylosing spondylitis appeared to be characterized by a TCR beta motif of several highly homologous variants.

TCRdb reprocessed the 5' RACE reads with MiXCR, giving one entry per CDR3 protein. The top ten hold approximately 7% of the sample, which has under 150,000 distinct CDR3 sequences, approximately 9.2% seen once. Trimming removed 7 bases at V and 2 bases at J, with 13 bases between. The CDR3 covers 14 residues. The germline V gene encodes CDR1 MNHEY and CDR2 SVGEGT. This clonotype was seen only a few times. Antigen specificity is unknown. V is TRBV6-2 or TRBV6-3 and J is TRBJ2-3; D may be TRBD2 (6 bases). The TCR comes from a male donor with ankylosing spondylitis. What was sequenced was synovial fluid, either unsorted or a sorted T cell fraction (not recorded which). As DNA, the CDR3 is TGTGCCAGCACGGGCGGGGCCTTCACAGATACGCAGTATTTT. Its translation is CASTGGAFTDTQYF.